What follows are 14 T cell receptor beta chains derived from one specimen sequenced in a study of blood T cell repertoires in COVID-19. Assay used: immunoSEQ multiplex PCR; TCRdb lists only in-frame clones, some missing. The sample includes about 94,000 clones, about 80% of them seen just once. Sequenced sample: peripheral blood. Receptor source: a human donor in a cohort sampled during active COVID-19.

The rearrangement links TRBV27 to TRBJ1-1; D unresolved. CDR3 length: 14 amino acids. CDR1 is MNHEY and CDR2 is SMNVEV in the germline V gene (reference sequence). V lost 1 base to trimming and J lost 1 base, with 7 bases between them. The CDR3 DNA reads TGTGCCAGCAGTTTATACCCAGGGAACACTGAAGCTTTCTTT. Residues: CASSLYPGNTEAFF.

The chain recombines TRBV10-3 with TRBJ1-2, with 9 positions matching TRBD1. With V trimmed by 11 bases and J by 3 bases, 4 bases remained unmatched. The CDR3 is made up of 12 amino acids. Germline V CDR1 and CDR2: ENHRY, SYGVKD. DNA of the CDR3: TGTGCCGTACGGGACAGGGACTATGGCTACACCTTC. It encodes CAVRDRDYGYTF.

V is TRBV18 and J is TRBJ1-5; D unclear. The CDR3 loop spans 15 amino acids. From germline, CDR1 is KGHSH and CDR2 LQKENI. Trimming removed 1 base from V and 6 bases from J, with 13 bases in between. CDR3 residues: CASSPRDARGQPQHF. The CDR3 DNA reads as TGTGCCAGCTCACCACGGGATGCTCGGGGTCAGCCCCAGCATTTT.

The genes are TRBV11-2 and TRBJ2-7; D possibly corresponds to TRBD1 (5 bases). There are 13 residues in the CDR3. Trimming pared 2 bases from V and 7 bases from J, leaving 12 bases between. Germline V gives CDR1 SGHAT, CDR2 FQNNGV. The CDR3: CASSLSRDGEQYF. The DNA of the CDR3 is TGTGCCAGCAGCTTAAGCAGGGATGGAGAGCAGTACTTC.

V is TRBV28 and J is TRBJ2-7; TRBD2 agrees at 14 bases. Looked up from germline, CDR1 is MDHEN and CDR2 is SYDVKM. The CDR3 spans 21 residues. V shed 2 bases and J 6 bases; nucleotides not matched to a gene: 21. The CDR3 DNA sequence: TGTGCCAGCAGTTTACGTCCAGGTGCCCCCGGGACTAGCGGGAGTAGGGCCGAGCAGTACTTC. Its translation: CASSLRPGAPGTSGSRAEQYF.

V usage is TRBV28 and J usage is TRBJ2-7; D is undetermined. The V end lost 4 bases, the J end lost 2 bases, and 12 bases lay between the germline ends. CDR3 length equals 14 residues. The germline CDR1 and CDR2 sequences are MDHEN and SYDVKM. This CDR3 reads CASSYSNSAYEQYF. In nucleotides, the CDR3 is TGTGCCAGCAGTTACTCCAACTCCGCCTACGAGCAGTACTTC.

The chain joins TRBV5-6 to TRBJ2-7, with 10 positions matching TRBD1. This CDR3 is built from 14 residues. Germline CDR1 reads SGHDT; CDR2 reads YYEEEE. V was pared by 2 bases and J by 6 bases, with 5 bases of the junction left unmatched. The CDR3 nucleotides are TGTGCCAGCAGCTTTGACAGGGGGCGCAGCGAGCAGTACTTC. It codes for CASSFDRGRSEQYF. Full variable domain (missing parts from reference TRBV5-6 and TRBJ2-7): DAGVTQSPTHLIKTRGQQVTLRCSPKSGHDTVSWYQQALGQGPQFIFQYYEEEERQRGNFPDRFSGHQFPNYSSELNVNALLLGDSALYLCASSFDRGRSEQYFGPGTRLTVT.

This clone showed up just a few times. The V and J genes are TRBV5-1 and TRBJ1-6, with D uncertain. Germline CDR1 SGHRS, CDR2 YFSETQ. With 0 bases removed from V and 4 bases from J, the gap between germline ends came to 8 bases. The CDR3 sequence is 15 residues long. Here the CDR3 reads CASSLAGRYNSPLHF. The DNA for the CDR3 is TGCGCCAGCAGCTTGGCCGGGAGATATAATTCACCCCTCCACTTT. The entire variable domain, with the rest obtained from reference TRBV5-1 and TRBJ1-6, is as follows: KAGVTQTPRYLIKTRGQQVTLSCSPISGHRSVSWYQQTPGQGLQFLFEYFSETQRNKGNFPGRFSGRQFSNSRSEMNVSTLELGDSALYLCASSLAGRYNSPLHFGNGTRLTVT.

This chain joins TRBV3-1 (or the pseudogene TRBV3-2) and TRBJ1-3; TRBD1 matches 7 bases. Germline CDR1 reads LGHDT; CDR2 reads YNNKEL (reference sequence). This CDR3 is built from 13 residues. The ends lost 4 bases at V and 10 bases at J; junction bases unmatched: 7. The DNA for the CDR3 is TGTGCCAGCAGCCTTCGACAGGGTTCGACCATATATTTT. Translated, it gives CASSLRQGSTIYF.

In this sample, this clone turned up a few times. V and J are TRBV14 and TRBJ2-7; D is uncertain. This CDR3 contains 11 residues. The germline V gene encodes CDR1 SGHDN and CDR2 FVKESK. Trimming took 8 bases from V and 6 from J, leaving 11 bases between them. CDR3 loop: CASGSRGEQYF. DNA for the CDR3: TGTGCCAGCGGCAGCAGAGGCGAGCAGTACTTC.

This clone was counted a single time. The chain is built from TRBV6-5 and TRBJ1-2, with no clear D. CDR1 and CDR2 (germline): MNHEY, SVGAGI. There are 11 residues in the CDR3. V lost 6 bases and J lost 6, with 8 bases in between. The CDR3 protein is CASRDGDGYTF. The CDR3 region has the DNA TGTGCCAGCAGGGACGGGGATGGCTACACCTTC.

The genes are TRBV5-8 and TRBJ1-5; no definite D call. V dropped 2 bases and J dropped 2 bases, with 17 bases sitting between them. The CDR3 has 17 amino acids. In germline, CDR1 is SGHTS, CDR2 YDEGEE. Written as DNA, the CDR3 is TGTGCCAGCAGCTTAACGATCGGCCCCGGGGGCAATCAGCCCCAGCATTTT. Translation gives CASSLTIGPGGNQPQHF. Variable domain in full (rest from reference TRBV5-8 and TRBJ1-5): EAGVTQSPTHLIKTRGQQATLRCSPISGHTSVYWYQQALGLGLQFLLWYDEGEERNRGNFPPRFSGRQFPNYSSELNVNALELEDSALYLCASSLTIGPGGNQPQHFGDGTRLSIL.

This clone appeared a single time. The V gene is TRBV5-4, the J gene TRBJ1-4, with D unclear. Germline V gives CDR1 SGHNT, CDR2 YYREEE (reference sequence). The CDR3 is 15 residues long. V shed 1 base and J shed 6 bases, with 13 bases lying between them. CDR3 sequence (DNA): TGTGCCAGCAGCTTGAGGATTTCGGGTGATGAAAAACTGTTTTTT. Protein product: CASSLRISGDEKLFF.

The V gene is TRBV7-9, the J gene TRBJ2-5, with D possibly TRBD1 on 5 matching bases. This CDR3 has 16 amino acids. Germline assignment: CDR1 SEHNR and CDR2 FQNEAQ (reference sequence). Between the trimmed V and J ends, which lost 1 base and 6 bases, there was a span of 18 bases. The CDR3 nucleotides read TGTGCCAGCAGCTTAGACAGGAGTACGGGTCAGCAGACCCAGTACTTC. Its translation: CASSLDRSTGQQTQYF.